The clone carrying this TCR beta chain came up many times. Its antigen remains unidentified. This record belongs to a study of T cell repertoires in cytomegalovirus infection. Whole-study context: Through public TCR beta signatures, both CMV infection and matching HLA type were indicated. Study results and caveats: Identification of carriers of CMV plus the relevant HLA was achieved through cumulative public TCR beta family frequency.

The CDR3 is made up of 15 amino acids. J gave up 2 bases and V 1 base, and 2 bases lay outside the gene matches. Looked up from germline, CDR1 is SGHTA and CDR2 is FQGNSA. TCRdb re-called the reads through MiXCR, storing one row per CDR3 protein. The repertoire consists of 230,000 or so distinct CDR3 sequences, with 15% to 20% occurring once and the leading ten covering around 47%. Sequencing input: CD8+ T cells from PBMCs. The V and J genes are TRBV7-2 and TRBJ1-1, with 9 bases identical to TRBD1. The receptor was isolated from a human donor in good health (CMV status not recorded). Some clones in this sample may be carry-over from other donors' samples. The CDR3 is CASSLGQGGNTEAFF. The CDR3 DNA follows: TGTGCCAGCAGCTTAGGACAGGGGGGAAACACTGAAGCTTTCTTT.